These 22 T cell receptor beta chains were sequenced from one sample in a study of control samples from healthy donors and cancer patients. The protocol was immunoSEQ multiplex PCR, while the TCRdb copy is restricted to in-frame clones and leaves out a portion. The table has about 120,000 clones, roughly 87% seen once; the top ten hold around 2%. Sequencing was done on a sample of blood. These receptors were taken from a man aged 18 to 30 in good health.

This chain joins TRBV28 and TRBJ2-1; 7 bases align to TRBD1. The V segment lost 10 bases and the J segment 4 bases; nucleotides outside the gene matches: 13. This CDR3 contains 15 residues. Germline CDR1 is MDHEN and CDR2 is SYDVKM. The CDR3 loop reads CAILGNRGRYNEQFF. For the CDR3, the DNA is TGTGCCATCTTGGGGAACAGGGGCCGTTACAATGAGCAGTTCTTC.

The chain combines TRBV4-1 with TRBJ1-3; D gene ambiguous. V lost 0 bases and J 4 bases, leaving 13 bases between the germline ends. This CDR3 has 16 amino acids. Germline V lookup: CDR1 MGHRA, CDR2 YSYEKL. The CDR3 loop is CASSQEGRPGGNTIYF. The CDR3 DNA is TGCGCCAGCAGCCAAGAGGGCAGGCCGGGGGGAAACACCATATATTTT.

This clone was seen a handful of times. The rearrangement links TRBV6-5 to TRBJ2-7; D perhaps matches TRBD1 (6 bases). Germline V gives CDR1 MNHEY, CDR2 SVGAGI. CDR3 size: 14 residues. The V gene lost 5 bases and the J gene lost 4 bases, with 15 bases spanning the gap. The DNA for the CDR3 is TGTGCCAGCAGTCGCCCGGGACACTTATACGAGCAGTACTTC. This sequence encodes CASSRPGHLYEQYF.

The gene calls are TRBV28 and TRBJ2-1, with a tentative D call TRBD1 (5 bases). CDR1 and CDR2 (germline): MDHEN, SYDVKM. This CDR3 has 15 amino acids. The V end lost 2 bases, the J end lost 9 bases, and 17 bases lay between the germline ends. CDR3 sequence: CASSLGAGLRLEQFF. The CDR3 bases are TGTGCCAGCAGTTTAGGGGCAGGGCTGAGACTTGAGCAGTTCTTC.

The chain carries TRBV30 and TRBJ1-2; 7 bases are shared with TRBD1. This CDR3 contains 14 residues. V was clipped by 3 bases and J by 4 bases; unmatched bases: 8. CDR1 and CDR2 (germline): GTSNPN, SVGIG (reference sequence). This CDR3 is CAWSQQGPTYGYTF. DNA for the CDR3: TGTGCCTGGAGCCAACAGGGGCCGACCTATGGCTACACCTTC.

V and J are TRBV25-1 and TRBJ1-3; D may be TRBD1 (5 bases). CDR1 is MGHDK, CDR2 SYGVNS, per germline. The CDR3 runs 14 residues. V lost 0 bases to trimming and J lost 4 bases, with 7 bases between them. Here the CDR3 DNA reads TGTGCCAGCAGTGAATACAGGGAAGGAAACACCATATATTTT. It codes for CASSEYREGNTIYF. Complete variable domain (other parts from reference TRBV25-1 and TRBJ1-3): EADIYQTPRYLVIGTGKKITLECSQTMGHDKMYWYQQDPGMELHLIHYSYGVNSTEKGDLSSESTVSRIRTEHFPLTLESARPSHTSQYLCASSEYREGNTIYFGEGSWLTVV.

This CDR3 is CASSPDYDQPQHF. DNA of the CDR3: TGTGCCAGCTCACCCGATTACGATCAGCCCCAGCATTTT. The V call is TRBV18, the J call TRBJ1-5; D not certain. This CDR3 has 13 residues. Germline assignment: CDR1 KGHSH and CDR2 LQKENI. The V end lost 3 bases, the J end lost 5 bases, and 8 bases lay between the germline ends.

This clone was seen once. The V gene is TRBV6-5, the J gene TRBJ1-5; possible D gene TRBD1, 6 bases. This CDR3 comprises 15 residues. V gave up 0 bases and J gave up 4 bases, with 10 bases separating them. Germline CDR1 is MNHEY and CDR2 is SVGAGI. CDR3 DNA sequence: TGTGCCAGCAGTTACTCGCAGGGGCGTAATCAGCCCCAGCATTTT. Translation gives CASSYSQGRNQPQHF.

The CDR3 nucleotides read TGTGCCAGCAGCTTTAACAGGGACAAGCAGTTCTTC. It specifies CASSFNRDKQFF. This rearrangement joins TRBV7-2 to TRBJ2-1, with D maybe TRBD1 (6 bases). Germline CDR1 reads SGHTA; CDR2 reads FQGNSA. This CDR3 is 12 amino acids long. V lost 3 bases and J lost 11, with 11 bases in between. Full variable domain (remainder filled in from reference TRBV7-2 and TRBJ2-1): GAGVSQSPSNKVTEKGKDVELRCDPISGHTALYWYRQSLGQGLEFLIYFQGNSAPDKSGLPSDRFSAERTGGSVSTLTIQRTQQEDSAVYLCASSFNRDKQFFGPGTRLTVL.

A single count supports this clone. The chain employs TRBV6-6 and TRBJ2-7; D not resolved. Between the trimmed V and J ends, which lost 3 bases and 6 bases, there was a span of 12 bases. Germline CDR1 and CDR2: MNHNY and SVGAGI (reference sequence). The CDR3 has 13 amino acids. CDR3 region: CASSYDRTVEQYF. Here the CDR3 DNA reads TGTGCCAGCAGTTATGACCGGACGGTCGAGCAGTACTTC.

This clone was counted ten times or more. The chain is built from TRBV19 and TRBJ1-1; D might be TRBD1 (5 bases). V lost 7 bases, J lost 2 bases, and 14 bases lay in between. CDR1 is LNHDA and CDR2 is SQIVND in the germline V gene (reference sequence). There are 14 residues in the CDR3. The CDR3: CASTQWGGNTEAFF. The CDR3 DNA follows: TGTGCCAGTACCCAATGGGGGGGAAACACTGAAGCTTTCTTT. The full variable domain, with the rest looked up from reference TRBV19 and TRBJ1-1, is DGGITQSPKYLFRKEGQNVTLSCEQNLNHDAMYWYRQDPGQGLRLIYYSQIVNDFQKGDIAEGYSVSREKKESFPLTVTSAQKNPTAFYLCASTQWGGNTEAFFGQGTRLTVV.

The chain couples TRBV30 to TRBJ1-5, with no clear D. There are 14 residues in the CDR3. V gave up 0 bases and J gave up 2 bases, with 8 bases separating them. Germline loops: CDR1 GTSNPN, CDR2 SVGIG (reference sequence). CDR3 nucleotide sequence: TGTGCCTGGAGTGTTGGAATGGGCAATCAGCCCCAGCATTTT. It translates to CAWSVGMGNQPQHF.

This chain links TRBV30 with TRBJ2-3; no clear D. Germline V CDR1 and CDR2: GTSNPN, SVGIG (reference sequence). V was shortened by 1 base and J by 4 bases, with 9 bases between the two germline ends. CDR3 size: 13 residues. The CDR3 region has the DNA TGTGCCTGGAGTGAAATGCCCCCAGATACGCAGTATTTT. This translates into CAWSEMPPDTQYF.

The rearrangement uses TRBV11-2 and TRBJ2-5, with D uncertain. V lost 0 bases and J lost 0, with 5 bases in between. Germline CDR1 reads SGHAT; CDR2 reads FQNNGV. The CDR3 is 14 residues long. CDR3 sequence (DNA): TGTGCCAGCAGCTTAGAGGGCGACCAAGAGACCCAGTACTTC. The encoded protein is CASSLEGDQETQYF.

This clone was seen a single time. J is TRBJ2-3 and V is TRBV6-5, with D perhaps TRBD1 (5 bases). The V and J ends lost 6 bases and 5 bases respectively, with 18 bases between them. CDR1 MNHEY and CDR2 SVGAGI come from the germline V gene. The CDR3 is 15 residues long. This CDR3 reads CASSDRESLKDTQYF. CDR3 nucleotides: TGTGCCAGCAGCGACAGAGAGTCCCTAAAAGATACGCAGTATTTT.

Only one count was recorded for this clone. CDR3 in amino acids: CASRGPRSLDQPQHF. The CDR3 region has the DNA TGTGCCAGCAGGGGTCCCAGGTCGTTAGATCAGCCCCAGCATTTT. The J gene is TRBJ1-5, the V gene TRBV6-5; D is uncertain. The CDR3 totals 15 residues. V gave up 6 bases and J gave up 5 bases, with 17 bases separating them. Per the germline V gene, CDR1 is MNHEY and CDR2 is SVGAGI.

This clone has a handful of counts. The V and J genes are TRBV7-9 and TRBJ1-5; unclear D gene. The CDR3 is made up of 12 amino acids. V lost 6 bases and J 7 bases, leaving 10 bases between the germline ends. Germline V gene data show CDR1 as SEHNR and CDR2 as FQNEAQ (reference sequence). CDR3 sequence: CASRVEEQPQHF. The DNA for the CDR3 is TGTGCCAGCAGAGTGGAGGAACAGCCCCAGCATTTT. The complete variable domain, with remaining parts taken from reference TRBV7-9 and TRBJ1-5, reads DTGVSQNPRHKITKRGQNVTFRCDPISEHNRLYWYRQTLGQGPEFLTYFQNEAQLEKSRLLSDRFSAERPKGSFSTLEIQRTEQGDSAMYLCASRVEEQPQHFGDGTRLSIL.

The chain carries TRBV4-2 and TRBJ2-3; TRBD2 matches at 8 bases. CDR1 and CDR2 (germline): LGHNA, YNFKEQ. The CDR3 runs to 16 residues. V was clipped by 4 bases and J by 4 bases; unmatched bases: 10. The CDR3 DNA follows: TGTGCCAGCAGCCGGGGCGGGGGGAGCGTGGCAGATACGCAGTATTTT. Translated: CASSRGGGSVADTQYF.

This chain connects TRBV28 to TRBJ1-3; a weak D match, TRBD1 (6 bases). The CDR3 runs 17 residues. Germline CDR1 reads MDHEN; CDR2 reads SYDVKM. V lost 4 bases and J lost 0, with 16 bases in between. The CDR3 region is CASSWSTSRGSGNTIYF. The CDR3 coding sequence is TGTGCCAGCAGTTGGTCAACCTCCAGGGGCTCTGGAAACACCATATATTTT.

This clone turned up a few times. V and J are TRBV10-3 and TRBJ2-5; 12 nucleotides line up with TRBD2. This CDR3 comprises 18 residues. The germline CDR1 and CDR2 sequences are ENHRY and SYGVKD. V was clipped by 6 bases and J by 5 bases; unmatched bases: 16. CDR3 protein: CAISAPTRTSGNKETQYF. In nucleotides, the CDR3 is TGTGCCATCAGCGCACCGACCAGGACTAGCGGGAATAAGGAGACCCAGTACTTC.

This clone has just one count. V usage is TRBV11-3 and J usage is TRBJ2-3, with no clear D. Germline loops: CDR1 SGHNT, CDR2 YENEEA. This CDR3 comprises 13 residues. The V end was cut by 5 bases, the J end by 6 bases, with 12 bases between. The DNA for the CDR3 is TGTGCCAGCAGCCTACGCCTGGCGGATACGCAGTATTTT. Protein: CASSLRLADTQYF.

The CDR3 sequence: CASSQDRRGGIERGYTF. CDR3 DNA sequence: TGCGCCAGCAGCCAAGACCGGCGGGGGGGCATAGAGAGAGGCTACACCTTC. This chain links TRBV4-1 with TRBJ1-2, with D tentatively TRBD1 (6 bases). V lost 0 bases, J lost 8 bases, and 22 bases lay in between. This CDR3 is 17 amino acids long. The V gene's germline CDR1 is MGHRA and CDR2 YSYEKL.